This TCR beta chain was documented in a study of CD8+ T cells in alopecia areata (dated by TCRdb to 2016 to 2019). Turning to the overall study: Treated patients were enrolled in an open-label pilot trial of oral tofacitinib at 5 to 10 mg twice daily for moderate-to-severe alopecia areata. Patients received tofacitinib for 6 to 18 months and were then followed off drug for 6 months to check for delayed response and recurrence. The SALT score, which quantifies the percentage of affected scalp surface area, was used to measure disease severity in treated patients. High-throughput TCRbeta sequencing was used to examine T cell clonal expansion in alopecia areata in both the C3H/HeJ mouse model and human patients. Human TCRbeta sequencing covered scalp tissue and sorted CD4+ and CD8+ peripheral blood T cells from patchy and totalis/universalis alopecia areata patients and healthy controls. Biopsies were taken from tofacitinib-treated patients at baseline and again at 4 and 24 weeks into treatment, and several of those patients also had a later scalp biopsy. Clonality in the scalp was compared among normal scalp (n=4), patchy alopecia areata scalp (n=8), and alopecia totalis/universalis scalp (n=8). RNA came from the PAXgene miRNA kit for fixed scalp, the miRNeasy kit for PBMCs, and the RNeasy kit for mouse skin. TCRbeta CDR3 regions were amplified by immunoSEQ multiplex PCR using 35 Vbeta forward and 13 Jbeta reverse primers.

This specimen's time point label, per the study, means: about 25 weeks on oral tofacitinib. What the treatment or condition label conveys for this sample: oral pan-JAK inhibitor, 5-10 mg twice daily. From alopecia areata patients, peripheral blood was collected along with lesional scalp punch biopsies. PBMCs were separated by density centrifugation and stained for CD3, CD4 and CD8, after which CD4+ and CD8+ T cells were sorted on a FACSAria. A remark on this clone: It has no known antigen specificity. No much larger clonotype is one base removed from it; base qualities were not supplied.

Paper-wide results and their limitations: Many expanded lesional clones were found to persist in scalp and blood during tofacitinib treatment, and relapse after treatment cessation may be partly explained by this persistence. Shared TCR sequences between patients were less evident than in mice, which may be partly attributable to HLA diversity in the patient population. Compared with normal scalp, lesional scalp, particularly in alopecia totalis/universalis, had higher clonality and more expanded CD8+ clones, which suggests antigenic drive. Because the treated cohort was small and had just a single nonresponder, larger studies are needed to establish links between baseline CD8+ expansion and response. Scalp clonality and the number of expanded CD8+ clones among the top 100 scalp clones were significantly decreased by tofacitinib. Unlike mouse skin, which is dominated by gammadelta T cells, normal human skin has resident alphabeta T cells that are also sequenced, and this complicates analysis of the scalp TCR repertoire.

Receptor libraries were prepared by the immunoSEQ multiplex PCR assay. RNA was extracted from all samples and reverse transcribed into cDNA as template for TCR sequencing. SuperScript III was used for first-strand cDNA synthesis, primed with a 2:1 mix of oligo-dT and random hexamers. A synthetic immune receptor repertoire was used to assess amplification bias, and residual bias was removed computationally. Per the original workflow: After raw reads were preprocessed to remove errors, the CDR3 was defined following IMGT conventions as running from the conserved cysteine to phenylalanine. To get clonality, Shannon entropy was normalized by log2 of the number of productive unique TCRs and the result was subtracted from 1. CD4 or CD8 identity of scalp clones was inferred by cross-referencing scalp TCRbeta sequences with sorted blood CD4 and CD8 repertoires. Held by TCRdb, this immuneACCESS table contains in-frame sequences only and omits some clones. Under half of the omission traces to an unresolved V gene where checked; the cause of the rest is unknown. V and J calls and clone size follow that table, whereas D and trimming were derived from the DNA. The sample yields 90,000 or so clones; 44% were counted once. The ten biggest clones cover roughly 18% of the sample.

The germline V gene sets CDR1 to SGDLS and CDR2 to YYNGEE. CDR3 length: 15 amino acids, cysteine to phenylalanine. Only the CDR3 region is kept as DNA, spanning 45 bases read in frame from base 1. A distance of 8 bases separates the germline ends of V and J, which lose 0 bases and 0 bases respectively. The sample here was CD8+ T cells sorted from blood, taken at week 24, from a patient treated with tofacitinib. This chain joins TRBV9 to TRBJ2-3, with the D gene not confidently named. The receptor's source is a human donor with alopecia areata. The CDR3 is CASSVGVGSTDTQYF. The DNA is TGTGCCAGCAGCGTAGGTGTAGGAAGCACAGATACGCAGTATTTT.